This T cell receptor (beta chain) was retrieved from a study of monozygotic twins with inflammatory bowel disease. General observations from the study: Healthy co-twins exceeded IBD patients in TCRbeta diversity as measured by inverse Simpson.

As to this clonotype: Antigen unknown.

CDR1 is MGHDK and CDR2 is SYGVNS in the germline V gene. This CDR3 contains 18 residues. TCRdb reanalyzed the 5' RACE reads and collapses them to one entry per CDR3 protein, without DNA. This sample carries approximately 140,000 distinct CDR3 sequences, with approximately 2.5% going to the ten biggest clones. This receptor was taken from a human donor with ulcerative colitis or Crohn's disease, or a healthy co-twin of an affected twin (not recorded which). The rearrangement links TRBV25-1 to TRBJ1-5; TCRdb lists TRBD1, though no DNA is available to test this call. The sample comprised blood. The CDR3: CASSPDRGHFHLPPPQHF. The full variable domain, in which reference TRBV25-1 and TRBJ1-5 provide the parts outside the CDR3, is EADIYQTPRYLVIGTGKKITLECSQTMGHDKMYWYQQDPGMELHLIHYSYGVNSTEKGDLSSESTVSRIRTEHFPLTLESARPSHTSQYLCASSPDRGHFHLPPPQHFGDGTRLSIL.